This T cell receptor beta chain stems from a study of cytomegalovirus exposure and HLA in healthy donors. Whole-study results and caveats: Other equally common chains were less clonally expanded than HLA-associated TCR beta chains, a later analysis showed.

A word on this clone: What it binds is not known.

In germline, CDR1 is LNHNV, CDR2 YYDKDF (reference sequence). The CDR3 consists of 16 residues. Germline trimming cut 0 bases from V and 5 bases from J; bases unmatched to any gene: 8. In the PCR, 60 Vbeta and 13 Jbeta primers were used. Measured with immunoSEQ multiplex PCR; TCRdb has only the in-frame clones, and not every one. The table has 140,000 to 150,000 clones, roughly 78% seen once; the top ten hold over 2.5%. The chain carries TRBV15 and TRBJ2-5, with TRBD1 matching 8 bases. This receptor was taken from a man aged 40-50 years in good health and CMV-seropositive. The sequenced sample was PBMCs. The CDR3 nucleotides are TGTGCCACCAGCAGAGATCGTGCAGGGGGCGGGGAGACCCAGTACTTC. Translated, it gives CATSRDRAGGGETQYF.